The TCR beta chain under discussion was sequenced for a study of blood T cell repertoires in COVID-19. The overall study: Acute-phase and convalescent COVID-19 samples originated in the United States, Italy and Spain.

The study assigned cohorts using participant-reported clinical history. Cohort 3 donors counted as recovered after two negative PCRs, clearance, or resolved symptoms. This CDR3 spans 14 amino acids. Looked up from germline, CDR1 is LGHNT and CDR2 is FRNRAP. V was trimmed by 8 bases and J by 5 bases, leaving 15 bases between them. Per the authors' pipeline: Researchers report that nucleated cell counts were estimated from reference gene primer amplification. TCRdb's copy holds only in-frame clones and misses some; the assay was immunoSEQ multiplex PCR. That table is the source of V, J and clone size, and D and trimming were worked out from the DNA. The data contain 450,000 to 500,000 clones, about nine tenths of them seen just once; the ten biggest clones take up roughly 0.7%.

The sample consisted of PBMCs or T cells enriched from blood (not recorded which). The clonotype comes from a woman younger than 30 who had recovered from COVID-19. The rearrangement uses TRBV12-5 and TRBJ1-4; D unresolved. CDR3 region: CASLSESRNEKLFF. The CDR3, as DNA: TGTGCTAGTCTCTCGGAGTCCCGGAATGAAAAACTGTTTTTT.